Each of the 4 T cell receptor beta chains below was sequenced from the same sample in a study of Graves' ophthalmopathy and Graves' hyperthyroidism. The study amplified TCR beta CDR3 regions using RNA transcripts. HTBI primers were employed in first-round RT-PCR, then a second-round multiplex PCR followed. One entry per CDR3 protein results from TCRdb running MiXCR on the multiplex PCR reads. The data show 57,000 or so distinct CDR3 sequences, with roughly 47% seen just once and over 4% held by the top ten. The material sequenced was peripheral blood. Receptor source: an adult woman with Graves' ophthalmopathy.

The chain carries TRBV20-1 and TRBJ2-3; 7 bases are shared with TRBD2. Per germline, CDR1 DFQATT and CDR2 SNEGSKA (reference sequence). The trim removed 6 bases at V and 8 bases at J, leaving 20 bases unmatched. The CDR3 has 16 residues. In DNA form, the CDR3 reads TGCAGTGCCAACAGACGTTTTGGCGGGAGCGGCGGTACGCAGTATTTT. Translated, it gives CSANRRFGGSGGTQYF.

This clonotype appeared many times. The chain uses TRBV28 and TRBJ2-6; perhaps D is TRBD1 or TRBD2 (5 bases each). The ends were cut back, 2 bases at V and 0 bases at J, with 11 bases in the middle. The CDR3 covers 17 residues. Germline CDR1 and CDR2: MDHEN and SYDVKM. CDR3 amino acids: CASSLGGPSSGANVLTF. CDR3 sequence (DNA): TGTGCCAGCAGTTTAGGGGGTCCAAGCTCTGGGGCCAACGTCCTGACTTTC.

J is TRBJ2-7 and V is TRBV7-8; D is unresolved. CDR3 length: 13 residues. Germline V lookup: CDR1 SGHVS, CDR2 FQNEAQ. Trimming left V 5 bases short and J 6 bases short, with 14 bases between. The CDR3 protein is CASSHAGLREQYF. The CDR3 coding sequence is TGTGCCAGCAGCCACGCAGGTCTCCGCGAGCAGTACTTC.

This clonotype was counted many times. The chain is built from TRBV20-1 and TRBJ2-4; D tentatively fits TRBD1 or TRBD2 (5 bases each). Germline V gene data show CDR1 as DFQATT and CDR2 as SNEGSKA (reference sequence). The CDR3 extends over 15 amino acids. V was clipped by 6 bases and J by 7 bases, with 22 bases between them. This chain's CDR3 is CSALSGTVVGNIQYF. CDR3 coding DNA: TGCAGTGCCCTCTCCGGGACCGTCGTTGGGAACATTCAGTACTTC.